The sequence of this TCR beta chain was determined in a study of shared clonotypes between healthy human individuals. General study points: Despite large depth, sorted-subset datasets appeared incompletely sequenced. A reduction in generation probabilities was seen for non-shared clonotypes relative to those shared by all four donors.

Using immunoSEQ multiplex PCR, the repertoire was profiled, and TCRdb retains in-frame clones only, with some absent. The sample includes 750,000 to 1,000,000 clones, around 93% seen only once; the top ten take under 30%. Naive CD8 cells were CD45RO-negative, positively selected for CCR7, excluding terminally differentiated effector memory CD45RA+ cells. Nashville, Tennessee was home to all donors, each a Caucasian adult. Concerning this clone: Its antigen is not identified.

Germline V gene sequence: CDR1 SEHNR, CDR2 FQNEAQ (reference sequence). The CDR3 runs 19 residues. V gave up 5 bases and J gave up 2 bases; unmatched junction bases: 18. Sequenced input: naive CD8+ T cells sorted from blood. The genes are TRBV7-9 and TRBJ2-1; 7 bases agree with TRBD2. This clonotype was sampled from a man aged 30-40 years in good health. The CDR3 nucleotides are TGTGCCAGCAGCGTCACCGGGACTACCACCAACATACCCTACAATGAGCAGTTCTTC. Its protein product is CASSVTGTTTNIPYNEQFF. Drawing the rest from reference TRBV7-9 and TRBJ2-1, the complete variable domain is DTGVSQNPRHKITKRGQNVTFRCDPISEHNRLYWYRQTLGQGPEFLTYFQNEAQLEKSRLLSDRFSAERPKGSFSTLEIQRTEQGDSAMYLCASSVTGTTTNIPYNEQFFGPGTRLTVL.